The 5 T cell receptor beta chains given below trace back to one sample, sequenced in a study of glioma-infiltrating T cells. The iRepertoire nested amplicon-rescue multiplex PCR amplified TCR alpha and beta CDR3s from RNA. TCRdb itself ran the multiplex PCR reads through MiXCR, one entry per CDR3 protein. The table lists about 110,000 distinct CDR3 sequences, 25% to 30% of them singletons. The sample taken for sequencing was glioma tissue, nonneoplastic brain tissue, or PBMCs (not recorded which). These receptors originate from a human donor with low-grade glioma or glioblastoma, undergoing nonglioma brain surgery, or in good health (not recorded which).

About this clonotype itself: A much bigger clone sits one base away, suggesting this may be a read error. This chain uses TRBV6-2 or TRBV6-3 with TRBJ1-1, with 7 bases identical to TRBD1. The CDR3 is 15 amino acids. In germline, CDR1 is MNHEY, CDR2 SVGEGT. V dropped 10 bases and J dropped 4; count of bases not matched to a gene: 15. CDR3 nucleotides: TGTGCCATCATTCAAGCCCACAGGGGAGGCACTGAAGCTTTCTTT. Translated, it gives CAIIQAHRGGTEAFF.

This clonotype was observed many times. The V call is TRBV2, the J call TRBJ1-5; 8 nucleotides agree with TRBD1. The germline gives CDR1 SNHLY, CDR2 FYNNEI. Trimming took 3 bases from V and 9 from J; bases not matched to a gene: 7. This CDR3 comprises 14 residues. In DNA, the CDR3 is TGTGCCAGCAGTGAGGGACAGGCGGCATGGCCCCAGCATTTT. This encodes CASSEGQAAWPQHF.

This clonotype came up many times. CDR3 residues: CSAKQETQYF. CDR3 DNA sequence: TGCAGTGCGAAACAAGAGACCCAGTACTTC. This sequence joins TRBV20-1 and TRBJ2-5; the D is unclear. The CDR3 has 10 amino acids. CDR1 DFQATT and CDR2 SNEGSKA come from the germline V gene (reference sequence). V was pared by 6 bases and J by 2 bases, with 4 bases between.

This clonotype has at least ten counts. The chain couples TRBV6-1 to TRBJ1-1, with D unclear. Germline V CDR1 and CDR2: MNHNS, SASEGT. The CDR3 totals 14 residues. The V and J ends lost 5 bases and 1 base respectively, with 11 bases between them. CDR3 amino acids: CASSWLPRNTEAFF. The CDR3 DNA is TGTGCCAGCAGTTGGCTACCCCGGAACACTGAAGCTTTCTTT.

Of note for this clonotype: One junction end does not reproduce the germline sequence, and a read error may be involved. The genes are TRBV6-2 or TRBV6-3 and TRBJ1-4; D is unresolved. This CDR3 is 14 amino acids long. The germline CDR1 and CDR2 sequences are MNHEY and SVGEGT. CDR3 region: CARSYIARGEKLFF. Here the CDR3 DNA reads TGTGCCAGAAGTTACATCGCCCGAGGTGAAAAACTGTTTTTT.